One and the same sample provided the 20 T cell receptor beta chains below, sequenced in a study of Graves' ophthalmopathy and Graves' hyperthyroidism. RNA transcripts yielded amplified TCR beta CDR3 regions. HTBI primers were used in a first-round RT-PCR, which preceded a second-round multiplex PCR. TCRdb called the multiplex PCR reads again in MiXCR, with one record for every CDR3 protein. The data contain over 200,000 distinct CDR3 sequences, 29% of them singletons. The sample was peripheral blood. Every receptor here comes from a man over 45 with Graves' ophthalmopathy.

The V call is TRBV6-5, the J call TRBJ2-5; D is unclear. Germline V CDR1 and CDR2: MNHEY, SVGAGI. The V end lost 0 bases, the J end lost 1 base, and 9 bases lay between the germline ends. The CDR3 contains 15 residues. For the CDR3, the DNA is TGTGCCAGCAGTTACTCCCACAGCCTCCAAGAGACCCAGTACTTC. Translating gives CASSYSHSLQETQYF.

This clonotype was counted ten times or more. The chain couples TRBV25-1 to TRBJ2-5; TRBD1 matches 11 bases. V lost 3 bases, J lost 4 bases, and 7 bases stayed unmatched. CDR1 and CDR2 (germline): MGHDK, SYGVNS. This CDR3 region has 16 residues. In DNA form, the CDR3 reads TGTGCCAGCAGTGACCCGAGGACAGGGGGCGGAGAGACCCAGTACTTC. The encoded protein is CASSDPRTGGGETQYF.

This clonotype was recorded at least ten times. V gene TRBV4-2 combines with J gene TRBJ2-7, with D possibly matching TRBD1 (6 bases). V dropped 2 bases and J dropped 9 bases, with 20 bases sitting between them. The germline gives CDR1 LGHNA, CDR2 YNFKEQ. This CDR3 region has 15 residues. CDR3 bases: TGTGCCAGCAGCCAATTCAACAGGGATTCGGCCGGGCAGTACTTC. It is translated as CASSQFNRDSAGQYF.

At least ten counts were recorded for this clonotype. The junction departs from the called germline gene at one end, perhaps through a read error. The CDR3: CASSLVPGELFF. The CDR3 DNA reads as TGTGCCAGCAGCTTAGTACCCGGGGAGCTGTTTTTT. J is TRBJ2-2 and V is TRBV5-1; no definite D call. The CDR3 sequence is 12 residues long. Germline V gives CDR1 SGHRS, CDR2 YFSETQ.

CDR3 sequence (DNA): TGCAGCGTACATCAGGGCTACACTGAAGCTTTCTTT. Its protein is CSVHQGYTEAFF. This chain joins TRBV29-1 and TRBJ1-1, with D possibly matching TRBD1 (5 bases). CDR1 SQVTM and CDR2 ANQGSEA come from the germline V gene. V lost 6 bases and J 3 bases, leaving 11 bases between the germline ends. The CDR3 runs 12 residues.

This clonotype was picked up many times. The chain is built from TRBV4-1 and TRBJ2-2, with 7 bases that match TRBD1. The CDR3 covers 15 residues. The V gene end was trimmed by 1 base and the J gene end by 2 bases; junction bases not matched to a gene: 1. The V gene's germline CDR1 is MGHRA and CDR2 YSYEKL. Written as DNA, the CDR3 is TGCGCCAGCAGCCAAGGACAGGGTAACACCGGGGAGCTGTTTTTT. Amino acids: CASSQGQGNTGELFF.

Ten or more counts support this clonotype. The V and J genes are TRBV6-2 or TRBV6-3 and TRBJ1-5; weak D call: TRBD1 (5 bases). Trimming took off 8 bases at V and 0 bases at J, with 8 bases between the two ends. The germline V gene encodes CDR1 MNHEY and CDR2 SVGEGT. The CDR3 runs 13 residues. The CDR3 bases are TGTGCCAGCGGGGACTATAGCAATCAGCCCCAGCATTTT. Translating it yields CASGDYSNQPQHF.

This clonotype has at least ten counts. The rearrangement uses TRBV7-2 and TRBJ2-2, with 9 nucleotides matching TRBD2. Germline V gene sequence: CDR1 SGHTA, CDR2 FQGNSA. After removal of 5 bases from V and 0 bases from J, the junction contained 4 bases not matched to a gene. This CDR3 spans 16 amino acids. The CDR3 DNA reads as TGTGCCAGCAGCCGCGGGGGGGGTTCGAACACCGGGGAGCTGTTTTTT. Translated, it gives CASSRGGGSNTGELFF.

This clonotype was detected ten times or more. The rearrangement joins TRBV18 to TRBJ1-1; D remains unclear. The CDR3 has 16 amino acids. With 4 bases removed from V and 10 bases from J, the gap between germline ends came to 25 bases. Per germline, CDR1 KGHSH and CDR2 LQKENI. The CDR3 DNA follows: TGTGCCAGCTCACTTGCCGCAGGAATCGACTCGGCGGGAGCTTTCTTT. Its translation: CASSLAAGIDSAGAFF.

Regarding this clonotype: A much bigger clone sits one base away, suggesting this may be a read error. The CDR3 loop is CSASLGVAGAAGELFF. The CDR3 coding sequence is TGCAGTGCTAGTCTTGGGGTGGCGGGAGCCGCCGGGGAGCTGTTTTTT. The gene calls are TRBV20-1 and TRBJ2-2, with 7 bases lining up with TRBD2. Germline CDR1 and CDR2: DFQATT and SNEGSKA (reference sequence). With 3 bases clipped from V and 6 bases from J, the junction kept 13 bases outside the gene matches. The CDR3 consists of 16 residues.

The rearrangement uses TRBV7-3 and TRBJ2-5; 9 bases fit TRBD2. V lost 2 bases, J lost 4 bases, and 5 bases stayed unmatched. There are 15 residues in the CDR3. Germline lookup yields CDR1 SGHTA and CDR2 FQGTGA. The CDR3 is CASSLGGRAVETQYF. The CDR3 DNA sequence: TGTGCCAGCAGCTTAGGCGGGAGGGCCGTAGAGACCCAGTACTTC. Full variable domain (outside the CDR3, taken from reference TRBV7-3 and TRBJ2-5): GAGVSQTPSNKVTEKGKYVELRCDPISGHTALYWYRQSLGQGPEFLIYFQGTGAADDSGLPNDRFFAVRPEGSVSTLKIQRTERGDSAVYLCASSLGGRAVETQYFGPGTRLLVL.

This clonotype appeared a few times. The V call is TRBV30, the J call TRBJ1-5; the D gene is possibly TRBD1 (5 bases). The CDR3 has 14 residues. V was cut by 1 base and J by 0 bases, with 7 bases left in between. In germline, CDR1 is GTSNPN, CDR2 SVGIG (reference sequence). In nucleotides, the CDR3 is TGTGCCTGGAGTGACAGGTTTAGCAATCAGCCCCAGCATTTT. It yields the protein CAWSDRFSNQPQHF.

The chain has TRBV6-2 or TRBV6-3 and TRBJ2-6; D gene unclear. V gave up 8 bases and J gave up 0 bases, with 20 bases separating them. Germline V gene sequence: CDR1 MNHEY, CDR2 SVGEGT. CDR3 length: 18 residues. CDR3 residues: CASAMRRVLPSGANVLTF. The CDR3 region has the DNA TGTGCCAGCGCCATGCGTCGGGTTCTCCCCTCTGGGGCCAACGTCCTGACTTTC.

Ten or more counts support this clonotype. The chain combines TRBV19 with TRBJ1-1; 10 bases fit TRBD1. The CDR3 sequence is 15 residues long. The V and J ends lost 3 bases and 10 bases, in that order; junction bases with no gene match: 11. Germline values: CDR1 LNHDA, CDR2 SQIVND (reference sequence). CDR3 DNA sequence: TGTGCCAGTAGTATTGATGCCGGGACAGGGGCGGGAGCTTTCTTT. This translates into CASSIDAGTGAGAFF.

This clonotype was detected only a few times. The junction and the germline gene differ at one end; a read error may be behind it. The gene calls are TRBV18 and TRBJ1-1; D not resolved. This CDR3 has 13 residues. Germline-derived CDR1 and CDR2 are KGHSH and LQKENI. CDR3 DNA sequence: TGTGCCAGCTCTCCACGACCAGGCACTGAAGCTTTCTTT. Its translation: CASSPRPGTEAFF. The complete variable domain, with remaining parts taken from reference TRBV18 and TRBJ1-1, reads NAGVMQNPRHLVRRRGQEARLRCSPMKGHSHVYWYRQLPEEGLKFMVYLQKENIIDESGMPKERFSAEFPKEGPSILRIQQVVRGDSAAYFCASSPRPGTEAFFGQGTRLTVV.

V is TRBV12-3 or TRBV12-4 and J is TRBJ2-5, with D possibly TRBD2 on 6 matching bases. With 2 bases removed from V and 5 bases from J, the gap between germline ends came to 15 bases. CDR3 length: 15 residues. CDR3 coding DNA: TGTGCCAGCAGTTTAACGGCGGGGATGACGGAGACCCAGTACTTC. Translation: CASSLTAGMTETQYF.

This clonotype was seen ten or more times. The V and J genes are TRBV6-1 and TRBJ1-5, with D unclear. Germline V gene sequence: CDR1 MNHNS, CDR2 SASEGT. Deletions cut 4 bases from V and 0 bases from J, with 10 bases between. The CDR3 extends over 15 amino acids. The CDR3 coding sequence is TGTGCCAGCAGTGTCCAGAGATATAGCAATCAGCCCCAGCATTTT. Its translation is CASSVQRYSNQPQHF.

This clonotype came up many times. The gene calls are TRBV19 and TRBJ1-2; no definite D call. The ends were cut back, 4 bases at V and 3 bases at J, with 12 bases in the middle. Germline V gene lookup returns CDR1 LNHDA and CDR2 SQIVND (reference sequence). This CDR3 is 14 amino acids long. The CDR3 DNA reads TGTGCCAGTAGTAGTCTCTACAGTCACTATGGCTACACCTTC. Amino acid sequence: CASSSLYSHYGYTF.

In this sample, this clonotype turned up many times. The chain employs TRBV19 and TRBJ1-5; the D is unclear. This CDR3 spans 16 amino acids. The germline V gene has CDR1 LNHDA and CDR2 SQIVND (reference sequence). V lost 6 bases and J 6 bases, leaving 21 bases between the germline ends. CDR3 sequence: CASRNLRGPRGQPQHF. The CDR3 region has the DNA TGTGCCAGTAGGAATTTACGTGGACCCCGGGGTCAGCCCCAGCATTTT.

Notes on this clonotype: This may come from a read error, since a much larger clone is one base off. The chain combines TRBV27 with TRBJ2-4, with D hard to call. The CDR3 loop spans 16 amino acids. Per germline, CDR1 MNHEY and CDR2 SMNVEV (reference sequence). Trimming took off 2 bases at V and 3 bases at J, with 14 bases between the two ends. CDR3 sequence: CASSLDWERYKNIQYF. The CDR3 DNA is TGTGCCAGCAGTTTAGATTGGGAAAGGTACAAAAACATTCAGTACTTC.